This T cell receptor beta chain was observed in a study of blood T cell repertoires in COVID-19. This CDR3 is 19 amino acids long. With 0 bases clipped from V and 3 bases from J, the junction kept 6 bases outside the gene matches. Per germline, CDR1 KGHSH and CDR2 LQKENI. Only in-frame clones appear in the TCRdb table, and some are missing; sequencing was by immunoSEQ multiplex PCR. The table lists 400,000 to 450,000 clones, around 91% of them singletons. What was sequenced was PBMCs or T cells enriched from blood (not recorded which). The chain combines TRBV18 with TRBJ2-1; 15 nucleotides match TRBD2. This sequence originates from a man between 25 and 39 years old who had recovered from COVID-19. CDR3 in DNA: TGTGCCAGCTCACCACCTCCTGGACTAGCGGGAGGGCTCTACAATGAGCAGTTCTTC. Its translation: CASSPPPGLAGGLYNEQFF.